A single sample gave rise to the 18 T cell receptor beta chains below, sequenced in a study of T cells in localized non-small cell lung cancer. Only in-frame clones appear in the TCRdb table, and some are missing; sequencing was by immunoSEQ multiplex PCR. The table has about 40,000 clones, about 86% seen once. The specimen was peripheral blood mononuclear cells, collected before any cancer treatment. The source is a male donor at least 60 years old with stage II lung adenocarcinoma.

This clone was detected a few times. The chain is built from TRBV2 and TRBJ2-7; D is possibly TRBD1 (6 bases). Germline lookup yields CDR1 SNHLY and CDR2 FYNNEI. Trimming pared 6 bases from V and 6 bases from J, leaving 21 bases between. The CDR3 runs 15 residues. The CDR3 is CASRRSFKGESEQYF. DNA for the CDR3: TGTGCCAGCAGGCGCTCCTTCAAGGGGGAATCCGAGCAGTACTTC.

V gene TRBV18 combines with J gene TRBJ1-2; 8 bases are a match to TRBD1. Trimming at V came to 4 bases and at J to 2 bases, leaving 6 bases not matched to a gene. There are 15 residues in the CDR3. Germline V gene sequence: CDR1 KGHSH, CDR2 LQKENI. This CDR3 is CASSRRQGLNYGYTF. The DNA of the CDR3 is TGTGCCAGCTCACGTCGACAGGGGCTGAACTATGGCTACACCTTC.

The V gene is TRBV7-2, the J gene TRBJ2-7, with a tentative D call TRBD1 (6 bases). Germline CDR1 reads SGHTA; CDR2 reads FQGNSA. The CDR3 runs to 15 residues. V shed 4 bases and J shed 5 bases, with 18 bases lying between them. As DNA, the CDR3 is TGTGCCAGCAGCTCCGAACAGGGCTACAAGGACGAGCAGTACTTC. Translated: CASSSEQGYKDEQYF.

This chain connects TRBV19 to TRBJ2-2, with 8 bases aligning to TRBD1. The trim removed 6 bases at V and 0 bases at J, leaving 3 bases unmatched. Germline CDR1 and CDR2: LNHDA and SQIVND (reference sequence). The CDR3 runs to 15 residues. The CDR3 region is CASSWGQANTGELFF. Here the CDR3 DNA reads TGTGCCAGTAGCTGGGGACAGGCGAACACCGGGGAGCTGTTTTTT.

CDR3 sequence (DNA): TGCAGCGCTGGGGATTCCAAAAACATTCAGTACTTC. As protein: CSAGDSKNIQYF. The chain links TRBV29-1 to TRBJ2-4; D not resolved. The CDR3 spans 12 residues. The V end lost 7 bases, the J end lost 2 bases, and 9 bases lay between the germline ends. Germline values: CDR1 SQVTM, CDR2 ANQGSEA.

The chain carries TRBV28 and TRBJ2-2; D unclear. Germline CDR1 MDHEN, CDR2 SYDVKM. Trimming pared 6 bases from V and 3 bases from J, leaving 17 bases between. The CDR3 runs to 16 residues. CDR3 coding DNA: TGTGCCAGCAGCTCTAGGACCGGCCAGGACACCGGGGAGCTGTTTTTT. This encodes CASSSRTGQDTGELFF.

This clone was observed a few times. The chain employs TRBV18 and TRBJ2-7, with a tentative D call TRBD2 (6 bases). Trimming took 0 bases from V and 6 from J, leaving 9 bases between them. This CDR3 has 13 residues. CDR1 is KGHSH, CDR2 LQKENI, per germline. CDR3 residues: CASSPPGGSEQYF. As DNA, the CDR3 is TGTGCCAGCTCACCACCGGGGGGTAGCGAGCAGTACTTC.

The chain carries TRBV19 and TRBJ1-2; 7 bases agree with TRBD1. The CDR3 covers 15 residues. Germline V gene lookup returns CDR1 LNHDA and CDR2 SQIVND (reference sequence). After removal of 7 bases from V and 6 bases from J, the junction contained 14 bases not matched to a gene. The CDR3 sequence is CASTPGTEKPNGYTF. As DNA, the CDR3 is TGTGCCAGTACCCCAGGGACAGAAAAGCCCAATGGCTACACCTTC.

V gene TRBV15 combines with J gene TRBJ1-4; D is possibly TRBD1 (5 bases). V was trimmed by 1 base and J by 8 bases, leaving 11 bases between them. The CDR3 contains 14 residues. Germline lookup yields CDR1 LNHNV and CDR2 YYDKDF (reference sequence). The CDR3 coding sequence is TGTGCCACCAGCAGAGGAGGGGTGAAAGAAAAACTGTTTTTT. Protein sequence: CATSRGGVKEKLFF.

This clone was seen more than once but under ten times. The V call is TRBV9, the J call TRBJ1-1, with 9 bases lining up with TRBD1. Unmatched junction bases numbered 12, after V lost 8 bases and J lost 7 bases. The germline CDR1 and CDR2 sequences are SGDLS and YYNGEE. This CDR3 spans 14 amino acids. The DNA of the CDR3 is TGTGCCAGTTCACGACAGGGGGATAGGGGTGAAGCTTTCTTT. Translated: CASSRQGDRGEAFF.

The chain recombines TRBV10-3 with TRBJ1-4; TRBD1 is a possible D gene (6 bases). This CDR3 is built from 17 residues. From germline, CDR1 is ENHRY and CDR2 SYGVKD. The V end was cut by 0 bases, the J end by 7 bases, with 18 bases between. The CDR3 spells CAISESKGGGLGEKLFF. In nucleotides, the CDR3 is TGTGCCATCAGTGAGTCGAAGGGGGGGGGCCTTGGTGAAAAACTGTTTTTT.

The CDR3 region has the DNA TGTGCCAGCAGCTTAGACTGGGGCGGTGAGCAGTTCTTC. Its protein is CASSLDWGGEQFF. This chain uses TRBV7-2 with TRBJ2-1, with a possible D match to TRBD1 (5 bases). The CDR3 contains 13 residues. The V and J ends lost 1 base and 9 bases respectively, with 10 bases between them. Germline CDR1 is SGHTA and CDR2 is FQGNSA. The variable domain in full, completed from reference TRBV7-2 and TRBJ2-1, reads GAGVSQSPSNKVTEKGKDVELRCDPISGHTALYWYRQSLGQGLEFLIYFQGNSAPDKSGLPSDRFSAERTGGSVSTLTIQRTQQEDSAVYLCASSLDWGGEQFFGPGTRLTVL.

V and J are TRBV4-2 and TRBJ2-6; D is ambiguous. The CDR3 length is 16 residues. Germline-derived CDR1 and CDR2 are LGHNA and YNFKEQ. Trimming cost V 0 bases and J 1 base, with 7 bases left between them. CDR3 coding DNA: TGTGCCAGCAGCCAAGATACGGAGTCTGGGGCCAACGTCCTGACTTTC. Protein: CASSQDTESGANVLTF.

This chain uses TRBV6-1 with TRBJ1-1; 10 bases are shared with TRBD1. Germline loops: CDR1 MNHNS, CDR2 SASEGT. This CDR3 has 16 amino acids. V trimming: 1 base; J trimming: 6 bases; junction bases outside the gene matches: 8. In DNA, the CDR3 is TGTGCCAGCAGTGAAGGGGTTAGCGGGACAGGGGCTGAAGCTTTCTTT. Translation gives CASSEGVSGTGAEAFF.

The CDR3 region is CASSHLGQKTYEQYF. The CDR3 DNA follows: TGTGCCAGCAGTCATCTTGGACAGAAGACCTACGAGCAGTACTTC. V gene TRBV14 combines with J gene TRBJ2-7, with D perhaps TRBD1 (6 bases). This CDR3 spans 15 amino acids. With 6 bases removed from V and 2 bases from J, the gap between germline ends came to 17 bases. CDR1 is SGHDN and CDR2 is FVKESK in the germline V gene.

The chain is built from TRBV30 and TRBJ1-5, with D uncertain. The CDR3 runs 15 residues. V was shortened by 0 bases and J by 3 bases, with 12 bases between the two germline ends. Germline values: CDR1 GTSNPN, CDR2 SVGIG (reference sequence). The DNA for the CDR3 is TGTGCCTGGAGTGTTGGCAGCTCACACAATCAGCCCCAGCATTTT. As protein: CAWSVGSSHNQPQHF.

This clone was recorded only once. The chain recombines TRBV6-5 with TRBJ2-1, with TRBD2 matching 15 bases. The CDR3 is 15 amino acids. The V gene's germline CDR1 is MNHEY and CDR2 SVGAGI. The J segment lost 7 bases and the V segment lost 6 bases, leaving 4 bases of the junction unmatched. The chain's CDR3 is CASSGTSGRLNEQFF. For the CDR3, the DNA is TGTGCCAGCAGCGGGACTAGCGGGAGGTTAAATGAGCAGTTCTTC.

The V and J genes are TRBV11-1 and TRBJ1-1; unclear D gene. The CDR3 length is 14 residues. The V end was cut by 5 bases, the J end by 3 bases, with 13 bases between. Germline loops: CDR1 SGHAT, CDR2 FQDESV (reference sequence). The CDR3 loop is CASSQEGSYTEAFF. DNA of the CDR3: TGTGCCAGCAGCCAAGAAGGTTCCTACACTGAAGCTTTCTTT. Drawing the rest from reference TRBV11-1 and TRBJ1-1, the complete variable domain is EAEVAQSPRYKITEKSQAVAFWCDPISGHATLYWYRQILGQGPELLVQFQDESVVDDSQLPKDRFSAERLKGVDSTLKIQPAELGDSAMYLCASSQEGSYTEAFFGQGTRLTVV.